A selection of T cell receptor beta chains follows, all from one sample in a study of blood T cell repertoires in COVID-19. Only in-frame clones appear in the TCRdb table, and some are missing; sequencing was by immunoSEQ multiplex PCR. Of some 200,000 clones in the sample, about 83% were seen once. Material: peripheral blood. The origin of the receptors is a woman in her twenties or thirties with COVID-19, enrolled during active disease. CDR3s include the opening cysteine and the closing phenylalanine or tryptophan. D genes are given only for firm matches. Clone size is not always given. Where it is, it says once, few, many or a class for expanded clones.

size,V,D,J,DNA,CDR3
NA,TRBV11-2,TRBD2,TRBJ2-1,TGTGCCAGCAGCTTACAGCTAGCGGGAGTAAATGAGCAGTTCTTC,CASSLQLAGVNEQFF
NA,TRBV27,NA,TRBJ1-1,TGTGCCAGCACGAGTGTCGCTGGTGGCACTGAAGCTTTCTTT,CASTSVAGGTEAFF
NA,TRBV7-9,NA,TRBJ1-1,TGTGCCAGCTCCCCGGGGGGCAGCGAAGCTTTCTTT,CASSPGGSEAFF
once,TRBV3-1/TRBV3-2,TRBD1,TRBJ2-5,TGTGCCAGCAGCCAAGGAACAGGGGTCCAAGAGACCCAGTACTTC,CASSQGTGVQETQYF
NA,TRBV29-1,TRBD1,TRBJ1-5,TGCAGCGTTCGGGACAGGGGGATGGGTCAGCCCCAGCATTTT,CSVRDRGMGQPQHF
NA,TRBV9,NA,TRBJ2-1,TGTGCCAGCAGCGTAGAAAGGGGGAATGAGCAGTTCTTC,CASSVERGNEQFF
NA,TRBV10-2,NA,TRBJ1-2,TGCGCCAGCAGGGGGAGGGAAAGCGGCTACACCTTC,CASRGRESGYTF
NA,TRBV5-1,NA,TRBJ2-3,TGCGCCAGCAGCTTGACGGGGTGGGCAGATACGCAGTATTTT,CASSLTGWADTQYF
NA,TRBV30,TRBD1,TRBJ1-5,TGTGCCTGGAGCCGACGACAGGGGGTCAATCAGCCCCAGCATTTT,CAWSRRQGVNQPQHF
NA,TRBV6-6,NA,TRBJ1-6,TGTGCCAGCAGCCCCGGTTATGGCCTCCACTTT,CASSPGYGLHF
NA,TRBV19,NA,TRBJ1-3,TGTGCCAGTAGGTCCGACAGGACTGGAAACACCATATATTTT,CASRSDRTGNTIYF
NA,TRBV6-1,NA,TRBJ1-4,TGTGCCAGCAGTGTAGCGTCCGGGAGGGAAAAACTGTTTTTT,CASSVASGREKLFF
NA,TRBV5-1,TRBD1,TRBJ2-7,TGCGCCAGCAGCAAGGAGCCAGGGGGCGGCGAGCAGTACTTC,CASSKEPGGGEQYF
once,TRBV6-2/TRBV6-3,NA,TRBJ1-2,TGTGCCAGCAGTTTGGGGGGGTTGAACTATGGCTACACCTTC,CASSLGGLNYGYTF
NA,TRBV6-1,NA,TRBJ1-6,TGTGCCAGCAGTGAAGCGGTCCGGGGGTTGAATTCACCCCTCCACTTT,CASSEAVRGLNSPLHF
NA,TRBV6-5,NA,TRBJ2-3,TGTGCCAGCAGGCGGGGCCCAGATACGCAGTATTTT,CASRRGPDTQYF